The clone carrying this T cell receptor beta chain was observed many times. Its target is not known. TCRdb re-called the reads through MiXCR, storing one row per CDR3 protein. The sample includes more than 95,000 distinct CDR3 sequences, 25% to 35% of them seen just once. The data derive from a study of T cell repertoires in cytomegalovirus infection. Study-level information: Use of recently identified HLA-C-restricted and well-studied HLA-B-restricted CMV epitopes was part of the study. Overall study results and limits: Identification of carriers of CMV plus the relevant HLA was achieved through cumulative public TCR beta family frequency. HLA-C-restricted CMV-specific TCR beta clonotypes were dominant in the ex vivo response.

There are 18 residues in the CDR3. V was clipped by 3 bases and J by 1 base; unmatched bases: 11. The V and J genes are TRBV12-3 or TRBV12-4 and TRBJ2-3; 9 bases match TRBD2. The sample was CD8+ T cells from cultured PBMCs, taken from culture after CMV antigen stimulation. This receptor was taken from a human donor in good health (CMV status not recorded). Some clones in this sample may be carry-over from other donors' samples. As DNA, the CDR3 is TGTGCCAGCAGTTTGATTGCGGGGGGGCCCCTCGGCACAGATACGCAGTATTTT. Amino acids: CASSLIAGGPLGTDTQYF.